These 20 T cell receptor beta chains share one sample of origin, sequenced in a study of T cells after yellow fever vaccination. TCRdb ran MiXCR on the 5' RACE reads and lists one entry per CDR3 protein. This table holds hundreds of thousands of distinct CDR3 sequences, roughly 14% found once. The source was PBMCs, collected on the day of the yellow fever booster vaccination. All receptors derive from a man aged 25-45 years who received the YFV17D yellow fever vaccine.

The table lists this clonotype with a few counts. This chain joins TRBV7-2 and TRBJ2-3, with 8 nucleotides matching TRBD2. The CDR3 covers 12 residues. The germline CDR1 and CDR2 sequences are SGHTA and FQGNSA. V trimming: 4 bases; J trimming: 13 bases; junction bases outside the gene matches: 7. In DNA form, the CDR3 reads TGTGCCAGCAGCTCCCAGCGGGAGATGGAGTATTTT. Protein product: CASSSQREMEYF.

The rearrangement links TRBV2 to TRBJ2-4, with 8 bases aligning to TRBD2. The CDR3 totals 14 residues. Germline V gene sequence: CDR1 SNHLY, CDR2 FYNNEI. J gave up 6 bases and V 7 bases, and 8 bases lay outside the gene matches. Here the CDR3 DNA reads TGTGCCAGCACGGGCGGGAGGAGGACAAACATTCAGTACTTC. Residues: CASTGGRRTNIQYF. Full variable domain (outside the CDR3, taken from reference TRBV2 and TRBJ2-4): EPEVTQTPSHQVTQMGQEVILRCVPISNHLYFYWYRQILGQKVEFLVSFYNNEISEKSEIFDDQFSVERPDGSNFTLKIRSTKLEDSAMYFCASTGGRRTNIQYFGAGTRLSVL.

A few counts support this clonotype. This rearrangement joins TRBV20-1 to TRBJ2-1; D possibly matches TRBD1 or TRBD2 (5 bases each). The CDR3 length is 14 residues. V shed 3 bases and J shed 8 bases, with 17 bases lying between them. Germline-derived CDR1 and CDR2 are DFQATT and SNEGSKA (reference sequence). The CDR3 bases are TGCAGTGCTAGCTATACGCAGGGTAGCGATGAGCAGTTCTTC. Translated: CSASYTQGSDEQFF.

This chain uses TRBV12-3 or TRBV12-4 with TRBJ2-7, with D possibly matching TRBD1 (6 bases). V lost 5 bases, J lost 6 bases, and 20 bases lay in between. This CDR3 has 15 amino acids. The CDR3 DNA sequence: TGTGCCAGCAGTCTCATCACAGGGTTCTCGGGCGAGCAGTACTTC. It translates to CASSLITGFSGEQYF.

The chain combines TRBV6-1 with TRBJ2-5, with D perhaps given as TRBD1 or TRBD2 (6 bases each). Germline-derived CDR1 and CDR2 are MNHNS and SASEGT. The length of the CDR3 is 13 residues. V was trimmed by 6 bases and J by 4 bases, leaving 12 bases between them. This CDR3 is CASRRGTRETQYF. CDR3 coding DNA: TGTGCCAGCAGAAGGGGGACTCGAGAGACCCAGTACTTC.

This clonotype was picked up a small number of times. One end of the junction does not line up with germline, which may come from a read error. The rearrangement uses TRBV2 and TRBJ2-5, with 11 bases aligning to TRBD2. The CDR3 runs 11 residues. The germline CDR1 and CDR2 sequences are SNHLY and FYNNEI. CDR3 residues: CASSPTSGRDF. Here the CDR3 DNA reads TGTGCCAGCAGTCCTACTAGCGGGAGAGATTTC.

On this clonotype: An end of the junction does not agree with germline; a read error may underlie this. The CDR3 spells CASSPKSTQETQYF. In DNA, the CDR3 is TGTGCTAGCAGCCCGAAGTCGACCCAAGAGACCCAGTACTTC. The chain is built from TRBV7-7 and TRBJ2-5; D gene unclear. The CDR3 spans 14 residues. Germline V lookup: CDR1 SSHAT, CDR2 FNYEAQ (reference sequence).

This clonotype has at least ten counts. This rearrangement joins TRBV20-1 to TRBJ2-5; D perhaps matches TRBD2 (6 bases). CDR3 length equals 13 residues. The germline gives CDR1 DFQATT, CDR2 SNEGSKA (reference sequence). With 5 bases removed from V and 2 bases from J, the gap between germline ends came to 12 bases. The CDR3 DNA follows: TGCAGTGCTCTCCGGGACTTTCAAGAGACCCAGTACTTC. The encoded protein is CSALRDFQETQYF.

There are a few counts of this clonotype. The genes are TRBV20-1 and TRBJ2-7, with D perhaps matching TRBD2 (6 bases). Germline V gives CDR1 DFQATT, CDR2 SNEGSKA (reference sequence). The CDR3 has 16 amino acids. The germline V and J ends were trimmed by 6 bases and 3 bases, with 24 bases remaining between them. The CDR3 reads CSAWIEADYKHYEQYF. The CDR3 bases are TGCAGTGCGTGGATAGAAGCGGACTACAAACACTACGAGCAGTACTTC.

This clonotype was detected a few times. The rearrangement uses TRBV7-2 and TRBJ2-2, with D unresolved. V lost 1 base and J lost 2, with 8 bases in between. The CDR3 sequence is 15 residues long. In germline, CDR1 is SGHTA, CDR2 FQGNSA. The CDR3 sequence is CASSLEKSNTGELFF. The CDR3, as DNA: TGTGCCAGCAGCTTAGAGAAGAGCAACACCGGGGAGCTGTTTTTT.

This clonotype was seen just once. The chain joins TRBV13 to TRBJ1-2; 10 positions agree with TRBD1. Germline V gene sequence: CDR1 PRHDT, CDR2 FYEKMQ (reference sequence). Germline trimming cut 5 bases from V and 8 bases from J; bases unmatched to any gene: 8. The CDR3 sequence is 14 residues long. CDR3 bases: TGTGCCAGCAGCCTTCCCGGGACAGGGGAAGGCTACACCTTC. Amino acid sequence: CASSLPGTGEGYTF. Full variable domain (remainder filled in from reference TRBV13 and TRBJ1-2): AAGVIQSPRHLIKEKRETATLKCYPIPRHDTVYWYQQGPGQDPQFLISFYEKMQSDKGSIPDRFSAQQFSDYHSELNMSSLELGDSALYFCASSLPGTGEGYTFGSGTRLTVV.

The V call is TRBV29-1, the J call TRBJ2-3, with no clear D. Trimming shortened V by 6 bases and J by 1 base, and 8 bases separated the two germline ends. CDR3 length equals 12 residues. Germline values: CDR1 SQVTM, CDR2 ANQGSEA. The chain's CDR3 is CSVARRTDTQYF. The CDR3 region has the DNA TGCAGCGTCGCACGCCGCACAGATACGCAGTATTTT.

The chain uses TRBV4-3 and TRBJ2-5; 8 bases map to TRBD2. V trimming: 0 bases; J trimming: 7 bases; junction bases outside the gene matches: 10. CDR1 and CDR2 from the germline V gene are LGHNA and YSLEER. This CDR3 has 16 residues. As DNA, the CDR3 is TGCGCCAGCAGCCAAGAACCCGCGGGAGGAGTTGTGACCCAGTACTTC. As protein: CASSQEPAGGVVTQYF.

J is TRBJ1-4 and V is TRBV9, with 9 bases lining up with TRBD1. This CDR3 has 15 residues. The junction had 7 bases not matched to a gene; V was cut back by 3 bases and J by 7 bases. The V gene's germline CDR1 is SGDLS and CDR2 YYNGEE. The CDR3 region is CASSAGDRAGEKLFF. For the CDR3, the DNA is TGTGCCAGCAGCGCAGGGGACAGGGCCGGTGAAAAACTGTTTTTT.

This clonotype was seen a handful of times. The chain recombines TRBV23-1 with TRBJ2-7; 9 bases are shared with TRBD1. TRBV23-1 counts as an open reading frame of uncertain function. The CDR3 contains 15 residues. The V gene end was trimmed by 0 bases and the J gene end by 6 bases; junction bases not matched to a gene: 6. The CDR3 coding sequence is TGCGCCAGCAGTCAATCGGTGGACAGGGGTCGCGAGCAGTACTTC. Translation gives CASSQSVDRGREQYF.

V is TRBV18 and J is TRBJ2-7; TRBD1 matches 10 bases. This CDR3 is 14 amino acids long. Per the germline V gene, CDR1 is KGHSH and CDR2 is LQKENI. The junction had 6 bases not matched to a gene; V was cut back by 5 bases and J by 5 bases. The CDR3, as DNA: TGTGCCAGCTCAGGCCGACAGGGGGCCCACGAGCAGTACTTC. It is translated as CASSGRQGAHEQYF.

There are a few counts of this clonotype. This sequence joins TRBV5-6 and TRBJ2-7, with TRBD1 matching over 7 bases. Germline V gene sequence: CDR1 SGHDT, CDR2 YYEEEE. The CDR3 sequence is 17 residues long. Losses at the gene ends were 0 bases for V and 6 bases for J; bases not matched to a gene: 15. CDR3 nucleotides: TGTGCCAGCAGCTTGGCTTGGAACACAGGGGCCATTGGCGAGCAGTACTTC. This codes for CASSLAWNTGAIGEQYF.

The V gene is TRBV2, the J gene TRBJ2-2; D uncertain. CDR1 is SNHLY, CDR2 FYNNEI, per germline. This CDR3 has 12 amino acids. Between the trimmed V and J ends, which lost 7 bases and 5 bases, there was a span of 8 bases. DNA of the CDR3: TGTGCCAGCACCGTCGGAACCGGGGAGCTGTTTTTT. It translates to CASTVGTGELFF.

Only a few counts were recorded for this clonotype. The chain joins TRBV15 to TRBJ2-5; D might be TRBD1 (5 bases). V gave up 2 bases and J gave up 8 bases, with 21 bases separating them. CDR1 and CDR2 from the germline V gene are LNHNV and YYDKDF (reference sequence). There are 16 residues in the CDR3. CDR3 sequence: CATSRNAPQGFVTQYF. DNA of the CDR3: TGTGCCACCAGCAGAAATGCACCTCAGGGATTTGTCACCCAGTACTTC.

This clonotype was counted only a few times. CDR3 in DNA: TGTGCCACCAGTGACAGACAGGGGGGCTACAATCAGCCCCAGCATTTT. This sequence encodes CATSDRQGGYNQPQHF. This chain joins TRBV24-1 and TRBJ1-5, with 9 positions matching TRBD1. V dropped 4 bases and J dropped 3; count of bases not matched to a gene: 6. CDR3 length: 16 residues. Germline V lookup: CDR1 KGHDR, CDR2 SFDVKD.